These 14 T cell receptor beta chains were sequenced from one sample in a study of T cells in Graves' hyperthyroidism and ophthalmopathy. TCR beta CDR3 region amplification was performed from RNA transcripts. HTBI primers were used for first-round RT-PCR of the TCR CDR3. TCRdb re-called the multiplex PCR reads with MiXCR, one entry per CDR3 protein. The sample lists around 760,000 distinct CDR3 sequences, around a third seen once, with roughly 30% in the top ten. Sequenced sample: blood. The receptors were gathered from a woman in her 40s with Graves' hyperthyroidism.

In nucleotides, the CDR3 is TGCGCCAGCAGCTTTTCGGGGTTAGGTACGCAGTATTTT. Amino acids: CASSFSGLGTQYF. The chain combines TRBV5-1 with TRBJ2-3, with D possibly matching TRBD2 (5 bases). V was shortened by 2 bases and J by 8 bases, with 12 bases between the two germline ends. This CDR3 contains 13 residues. The V gene's germline CDR1 is SGHRS and CDR2 YFSETQ.

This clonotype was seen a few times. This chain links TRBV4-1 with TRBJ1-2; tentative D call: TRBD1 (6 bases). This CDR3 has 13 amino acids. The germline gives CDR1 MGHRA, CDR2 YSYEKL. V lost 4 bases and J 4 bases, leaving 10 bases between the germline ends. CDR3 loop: CASSRRGGYGYTF. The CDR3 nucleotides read TGCGCCAGCAGCCGCAGGGGCGGCTATGGCTACACCTTC.

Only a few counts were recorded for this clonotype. The CDR3, as DNA: TGTGCTAGTGCATCCAGGGCCAACGGGGAGACCCAGTACTTC. It specifies CASASRANGETQYF. The chain uses TRBV12-5 and TRBJ2-5, with a possible D match to TRBD1 (5 bases). The germline V and J ends were trimmed by 7 bases and 5 bases, with 17 bases remaining between them. The CDR3 has 14 amino acids. From germline, CDR1 is LGHNT and CDR2 FRNRAP.

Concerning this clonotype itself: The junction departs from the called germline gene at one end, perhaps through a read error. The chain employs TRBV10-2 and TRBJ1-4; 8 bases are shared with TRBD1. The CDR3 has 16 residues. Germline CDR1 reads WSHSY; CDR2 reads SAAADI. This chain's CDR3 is CASSARQGLTNEKLFF. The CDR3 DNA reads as TGTGCCAGCAGTGCCCGACAGGGGTTAACTAATGAAAAACTGTTTTTT.

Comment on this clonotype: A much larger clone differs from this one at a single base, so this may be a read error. CDR3 nucleotides: TGTGCCAGCAAGACGGTGAACACTGAAGCTTTCTTT. Its protein is CASKTVNTEAFF. The V gene is TRBV7-9, the J gene TRBJ1-1; D gene ambiguous. The V end was cut by 7 bases, the J end by 0 bases, with 6 bases between. CDR3 length: 12 amino acids. Germline CDR1 reads SEHNR; CDR2 reads FQNEAQ (reference sequence).

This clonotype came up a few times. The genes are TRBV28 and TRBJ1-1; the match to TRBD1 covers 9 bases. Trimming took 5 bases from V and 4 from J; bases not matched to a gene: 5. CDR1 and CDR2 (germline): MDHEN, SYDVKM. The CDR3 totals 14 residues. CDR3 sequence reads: CASSLDRGITEAFF. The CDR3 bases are TGTGCCAGCAGTCTGGACAGGGGAATCACTGAAGCTTTCTTT.

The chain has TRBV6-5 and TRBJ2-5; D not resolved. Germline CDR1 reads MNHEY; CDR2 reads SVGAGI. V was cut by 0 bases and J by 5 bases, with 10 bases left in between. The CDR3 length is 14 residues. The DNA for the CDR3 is TGTGCCAGCAGTTACTCGATGACAATGGAGACCCAGTACTTC. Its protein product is CASSYSMTMETQYF.

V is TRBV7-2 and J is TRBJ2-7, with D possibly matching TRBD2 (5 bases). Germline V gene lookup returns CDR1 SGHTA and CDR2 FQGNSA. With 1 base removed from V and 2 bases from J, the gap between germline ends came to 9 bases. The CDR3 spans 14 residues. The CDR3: CASSLDVRAYEQYF. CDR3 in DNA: TGTGCCAGCAGCTTAGATGTGAGGGCCTACGAGCAGTACTTC.

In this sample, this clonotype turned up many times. CDR3 coding DNA: TGTGCCAGCAGCTTTACCGGCCCTGGAGATTCACCCCTCCACTTT. It is translated as CASSFTGPGDSPLHF. The J gene is TRBJ1-6, the V gene TRBV7-9; D not resolved. The CDR3 consists of 15 residues. Germline V gives CDR1 SEHNR, CDR2 FQNEAQ (reference sequence). The V gene lost 3 bases and the J gene lost 8 bases, with 14 bases spanning the gap.

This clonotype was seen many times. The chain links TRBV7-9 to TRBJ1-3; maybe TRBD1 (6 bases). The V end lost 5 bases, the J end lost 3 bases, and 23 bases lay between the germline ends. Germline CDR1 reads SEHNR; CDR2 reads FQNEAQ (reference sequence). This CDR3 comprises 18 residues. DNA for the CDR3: TGTGCCAGCAGCCGGGAGGACAGTGCCTTTATCGTTGGAAACACCATATATTTT. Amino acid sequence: CASSREDSAFIVGNTIYF.

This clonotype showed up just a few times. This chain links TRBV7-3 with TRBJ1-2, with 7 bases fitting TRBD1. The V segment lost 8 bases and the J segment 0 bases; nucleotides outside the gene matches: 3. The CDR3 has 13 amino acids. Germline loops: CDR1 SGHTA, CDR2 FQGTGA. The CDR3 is CASATGTNYGYTF. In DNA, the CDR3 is TGTGCCAGCGCGACAGGGACTAACTATGGCTACACCTTC. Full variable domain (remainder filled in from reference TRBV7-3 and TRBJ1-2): GAGVSQTPSNKVTEKGKYVELRCDPISGHTALYWYRQSLGQGPEFLIYFQGTGAADDSGLPNDRFFAVRPEGSVSTLKIQRTERGDSAVYLCASATGTNYGYTFGSGTRLTVV.

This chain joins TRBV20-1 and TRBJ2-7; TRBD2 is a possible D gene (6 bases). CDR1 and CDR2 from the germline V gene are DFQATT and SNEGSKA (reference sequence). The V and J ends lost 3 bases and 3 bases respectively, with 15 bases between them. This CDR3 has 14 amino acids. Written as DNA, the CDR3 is TGCAGTGCTAGGTACCCCGGCGGGATCTACGAGCAGTACTTC. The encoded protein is CSARYPGGIYEQYF.

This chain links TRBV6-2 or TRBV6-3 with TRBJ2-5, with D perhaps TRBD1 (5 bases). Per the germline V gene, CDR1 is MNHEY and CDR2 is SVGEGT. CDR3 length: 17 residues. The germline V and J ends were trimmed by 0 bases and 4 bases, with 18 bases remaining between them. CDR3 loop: CASSYSPRAGRRETQYF. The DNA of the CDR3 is TGTGCCAGCAGTTACTCCCCCAGGGCCGGAAGGCGAGAGACCCAGTACTTC.

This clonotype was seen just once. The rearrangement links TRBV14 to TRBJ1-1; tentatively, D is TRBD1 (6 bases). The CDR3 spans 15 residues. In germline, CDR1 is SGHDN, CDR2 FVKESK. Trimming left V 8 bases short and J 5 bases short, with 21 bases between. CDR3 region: CASSPRGGRRTEAFF. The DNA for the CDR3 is TGTGCCAGCTCACCAAGAGGGGGGCGCCGAACTGAAGCTTTCTTT. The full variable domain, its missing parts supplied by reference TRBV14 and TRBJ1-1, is EAGVTQFPSHSVIEKGQTVTLRCDPISGHDNLYWYRRVMGKEIKFLLHFVKESKQDESGMPNNRFLAERTGGTYSTLKVQPAELEDSGVYFCASSPRGGRRTEAFFGQGTRLTVV.